Below are 29 T cell receptor beta chains sequenced from a single sample in a study of T cells in women clearing cervical HPV infection. The data were produced by immunoSEQ multiplex PCR, yet TCRdb's version contains in-frame clones alone and is incomplete. Its table lists about 22,000 clones. Sample: blood buffy coat. All receptors derive from a woman aged 18-70 years with a cervical HPV16 infection that either progressed to CIN3+ or cleared (not recorded which).

To note about this clone: The CDR3 goes on 3 residues after the read ends, and that part is filled in from the germline J gene. The chain links TRBV6-4 to TRBJ1-2; possible D gene TRBD1, 5 bases. Germline assignment: CDR1 MRHNA and CDR2 SNTAGT. The CDR3 covers 14 residues. The CDR3 is CASSDFRAGFRYTF. The sequenced CDR3 bases are TGTGCCAGCAGTGACTTCAGGGCAGGGTTCCGC.

As concerns this clone: The read is 3 residues too short to cover the CDR3 end, so that end is filled in from the germline J gene. The genes are TRBV2 and TRBJ2-3, with unresolved D. The CDR3 covers 15 residues. CDR1 is SNHLY and CDR2 is FYNNEI in the germline V gene. The CDR3 loop reads CASSEAALYQETQYF. Incomplete CDR3 DNA: TGTGCCAGCAGTGAAGCAGCCCTTTACCAAGAGACG.

Concerning this clone itself: The read stops 3 residues short of the end of the CDR3; the missing end is completed from the germline J gene. Other DNA sequences from this sample encode an identical CDR3 as well. The rearrangement uses TRBV29-1 and TRBJ1-2, with D tentatively TRBD1 (5 bases). Looked up from germline, CDR1 is SQVTM and CDR2 is ANQGSEA. This CDR3 has 14 amino acids. The CDR3 sequence: CSVVMGGRPTGYTF. CDR3 bases read: TGCAGCGTTGTCATGGGGGGTCGACCCACTGGA.

As to this clone: The read ends 3 residues shy of where the CDR3 ends; the end is completed using the germline J gene. The gene calls are TRBV2 and TRBJ2-4; weak D call: TRBD2 (6 bases). The CDR3 spans 12 residues. From germline, CDR1 is SNHLY and CDR2 FYNNEI. This CDR3 reads CASSRTNYGQYF. Partial CDR3 DNA: TGTGCCAGCAGTAGGACTAACTATGGT.

With respect to this clone: Coverage ceases 3 residues before the CDR3 finishes, and the germline J gene fills in the end. This chain uses TRBV2 with TRBJ1-5; weak D call: TRBD1 (5 bases). Trimming took 7 bases from V and 7 from J, leaving 14 bases between them. In germline, CDR1 is SNHLY, CDR2 FYNNEI. The CDR3 contains 13 residues. The CDR3 region is CASNKQAEQPQHF. CDR3 DNA (partial): TGTGCCAGCAATAAACAGGCGGAACAGCCC.

Worth noting for this clone: The CDR3 goes on 3 residues after the read ends, and that part is filled in from the germline J gene. This chain links TRBV12-3 or TRBV12-4 with TRBJ1-2; D is perhaps TRBD1 (5 bases). V was clipped by 2 bases and J by 7 bases, with 17 bases between them. This CDR3 is built from 15 residues. CDR3: CASSLSDSGFFGYTF. CDR3 DNA, as far as it was read: TGTGCCAGCAGTTTATCTGACAGTGGGTTTTTTGGC.

With regard to this clone: The read gets to within 3 residues of the CDR3 end, and the germline J gene fills in the rest. The V and J genes are TRBV19 and TRBJ1-2, with 10 bases that match TRBD1. CDR1 LNHDA and CDR2 SQIVND come from the germline V gene (reference sequence). The CDR3 sequence is 14 residues long. The CDR3 spells CASHRDRGYNDYTF. Incomplete CDR3 DNA: TGTGCCAGCCACAGGGACAGGGGTTACAATGAC.

With regard to this clone: From the germline J gene comes the end of the CDR3, since the read stops 3 residues before it. The identical CDR3 is also encoded by other nucleotide sequences in the sample. The chain employs TRBV7-9 and TRBJ2-7; 8 nucleotides match TRBD1. CDR3 length equals 15 residues. V shed 0 bases, J shed 1 base, and the junction held 2 bases outside the gene matches. Per the germline V gene, CDR1 is SEHNR and CDR2 is FQNEAQ (reference sequence). CDR3 bases read: TGTGCCAGCAGCTTAGCGGGGACAGGTTCCTACGAG. This sequence encodes CASSLAGTGSYE. Given in full, the CDR3 is CASSLAGTGSYEQYF.

Concerning this clone itself: Read coverage stops 3 residues before the CDR3 terminus; the germline J gene supplies the remainder. The rearrangement uses TRBV6-1 and TRBJ1-2; D might be TRBD1 (6 bases). The CDR3 length is 13 residues. CDR1 and CDR2 (germline): MNHNS, SASEGT. The V end lost 4 bases, the J end lost 7 bases, and 13 bases lay between the germline ends. Incomplete CDR3 DNA: TGTGCCAGCAGTGCTTACAGGGCGGCTGGC. Translated, it gives CASSAYRAAG. The complete CDR3 reads CASSAYRAAGYTF.

As regards this clone: The observed sequence ends 3 residues before the CDR3 terminus, with the missing tail filled in from the germline J gene. This chain links TRBV18 with TRBJ1-4, with a weak D call TRBD1 (6 bases). The CDR3 runs to 14 residues. The germline V gene encodes CDR1 KGHSH and CDR2 LQKENI. The CDR3 bases that were read are TGTGCCAGCTCACCAGACAGGATCAATTCACCA. It translates to CASSPDRINSP. The full CDR3 protein reads CASSPDRINSPLFF. The full variable domain, in which reference TRBV18 and TRBJ1-4 provide the parts outside the CDR3, is NAGVMQNPRHLVRRRGQEARLRCSPMKGHSHVYWYRQLPEEGLKFMVYLQKENIIDESGMPKERFSAEFPKEGPSILRIQQVVRGDSAAYFCASSPDRINSPLFFGSGTQLSVL.

Turning to this clone: Read coverage stops 3 residues before the CDR3 terminus; the germline J gene supplies the remainder. The chain is built from TRBV7-9 and TRBJ1-2; D gene uncertain. This CDR3 comprises 14 residues. Germline CDR1 reads SEHNR; CDR2 reads FQNEAQ (reference sequence). The CDR3 sequence: CASSAGTSTDTYTF. The CDR3 bases that were read are TGTGCCAGCAGCGCAGGAACAAGCACAGATACC.

This clone shows up as medium-sized by frequency. The CDR3 is cut off 3 residues early in the read; its end comes from the germline J gene. This chain connects TRBV19 to TRBJ1-6, with 7 bases matching TRBD1. Germline V CDR1 and CDR2: LNHDA, SQIVND (reference sequence). Germline trimming cut 10 bases from V and 8 bases from J; bases unmatched to any gene: 5. The CDR3 extends over 12 amino acids. The DNA read from the CDR3 is TGTGCCACCCGGGACAGCGATTCACCC. Translated, it gives CATRDSDSP. The full CDR3 is CATRDSDSPLHF.

For this clone: The CDR3 is cut off 3 residues early in the read; its end comes from the germline J gene. The chain is built from TRBV30 and TRBJ1-6, with a tentative D call TRBD1 (5 bases). The ends were cut back, 4 bases at V and 4 bases at J, with 14 bases in the middle. This CDR3 comprises 15 residues. Germline V CDR1 and CDR2: GTSNPN, SVGIG (reference sequence). The covered CDR3 bases are TGTGCCTGGAATATTCCGGGGGTTTATAATTCACCC. Translation: CAWNIPGVYNSP. The entire CDR3 protein is CAWNIPGVYNSPLHF.

With respect to this clone: With the read ending 3 residues before the CDR3 end, the germline J gene is used to fill in that end. This chain links TRBV12-3 or TRBV12-4 with TRBJ2-6, with 7 nucleotides matching TRBD2. The CDR3 is made up of 17 amino acids. The J segment lost 4 bases and the V segment lost 2 bases, leaving 8 bases of the junction unmatched. The CDR3: CASSLRYRGVGANVLTF. The CDR3 bases that were read are TGTGCCAGCAGTTTAAGATATCGGGGGGTCGGGGCCAACGTC.

For this clone: The missing CDR3 end, 3 residues past where the read stops, is filled in from the germline J gene. The chain uses TRBV19 and TRBJ1-5; 7 nucleotides align to TRBD1. Germline V gene sequence: CDR1 LNHDA, CDR2 SQIVND (reference sequence). The CDR3 covers 13 residues. V trimming: 5 bases; J trimming: 5 bases; junction bases outside the gene matches: 3. CDR3 DNA (partial): TGTGCCAGTAGTTCAGACAGGGATCAGCCC. This codes for CASSSDRDQP. The whole CDR3 reads CASSSDRDQPQHF.

As regards this clone: The DNA ends 3 residues before the CDR3 does, and the rest of the CDR3 is filled in from the germline J gene. The V call is TRBV20-1, the J call TRBJ2-2; possibly TRBD2 for D (6 bases). The CDR3 runs 15 residues. The germline gives CDR1 DFQATT, CDR2 SNEGSKA (reference sequence). Trimming cost V 5 bases and J 0 bases, with 13 bases left between them. The CDR3 loop reads CSASGRQSNTGELFF. The sequenced part of the CDR3 DNA is TGCAGTGCTTCGGGGAGGCAATCGAACACCGGGGAG.

To note about this clone: The CDR3 end is not reached by the read, which stops 3 residues before it; the germline J gene fills it in. The chain recombines TRBV30 with TRBJ1-2, with D tentatively TRBD1 (5 bases). This CDR3 is 15 amino acids long. Germline-derived CDR1 and CDR2 are GTSNPN and SVGIG (reference sequence). The covered CDR3 bases are TGTGCCTGGAGTATCAGCGGGGGGAGTACAGATACC. The encoded protein is CAWSISGGSTDT. The full CDR3 sequence reads CAWSISGGSTDTYTF.

With regard to this clone: The read is 3 residues too short to cover the CDR3 end, so that end is filled in from the germline J gene. V usage is TRBV20-1 and J usage is TRBJ2-7; the match to TRBD2 covers 7 bases. The CDR3 sequence is 14 residues long. Germline CDR1 reads DFQATT; CDR2 reads SNEGSKA (reference sequence). V shed 2 bases, J shed 2 bases, and the junction held 6 bases outside the gene matches. CDR3 DNA (partial): TGCAGTGCTAGAAAACCCAGCGGGACCTACGAG. Translation: CSARKPSGTYE. The whole CDR3 is CSARKPSGTYEQYF.

As for this clone: The read terminates 3 residues before the CDR3 end, so the remaining end is supplied by the germline J gene. The V and J genes are TRBV7-3 and TRBJ2-1, with TRBD2 identical over 8 bases. Germline CDR1 SGHTA, CDR2 FQGTGA. Unmatched junction bases numbered 9, after V lost 5 bases and J lost 6 bases. This CDR3 has 15 amino acids. The CDR3 loop is CASSLSRGAFNEQFF. The sequenced CDR3 bases are TGTGCCAGCAGCCTCTCGCGGGGGGCCTTCAATGAG.

With regard to this clone: The read stops 3 residues short of the end of the CDR3; the missing end is completed from the germline J gene. The chain has TRBV2 and TRBJ1-5; the D is unclear. The CDR3 sequence is 14 residues long. Germline V gene data show CDR1 as SNHLY and CDR2 as FYNNEI. Deletions cut 8 bases from V and 4 bases from J, with 15 bases between. The DNA read from the CDR3 is TGTGCCAGCGGGCTGCAAGGAGGGAATCAGCCC. This sequence encodes CASGLQGGNQP. The full CDR3 is CASGLQGGNQPQHF.

About this clone itself: The sequence runs out 3 residues before the end of the CDR3; the remainder is reconstructed from the germline J gene. The rearrangement links TRBV9 to TRBJ2-1; 8 bases map to TRBD1. Trimming removed 0 bases from V and 6 bases from J; junction bases left unmatched: 5. Germline values: CDR1 SGDLS, CDR2 YYNGEE. The CDR3 is made up of 15 amino acids. The covered CDR3 bases are TGTGCCAGCAGCGTAGGACAGGGGCACTCCAATGAG. Protein: CASSVGQGHSNE. The CDR3, in full, reads CASSVGQGHSNEQFF.

On this clone: Sequencing ends 3 residues short of the CDR3 end; the germline J gene provides the rest. This chain joins TRBV7-3 and TRBJ2-2; 8 nucleotides agree with TRBD1. This CDR3 region has 16 residues. V was clipped by 9 bases and J by 0 bases; unmatched bases: 9. The germline CDR1 and CDR2 sequences are SGHTA and FQGTGA. The DNA read from the CDR3 is TGTGCCAGTCCGGGACAGGAACCCTCGAACACCGGGGAG. Translating gives CASPGQEPSNTGE. In full, the CDR3 is CASPGQEPSNTGELFF.

The CDR3 spells CASSRAVQETQYF. Partial CDR3 DNA: TGTGCCAGCTCACGGGCCGTTCAAGAGACG. This chain joins TRBV18 and TRBJ2-3; D remains ambiguous. The CDR3 extends 3 residues past the end of the read, so its final part is completed from the germline J gene. Per the germline V gene, CDR1 is KGHSH and CDR2 is LQKENI. The CDR3 loop spans 13 amino acids.

CDR3 DNA (partial): TGTGCCAGCTCACCACGATCGTCGGGTTCCCACGGG. This sequence encodes CASSPRSSGSHG. The full CDR3 reads CASSPRSSGSHGYTF. The genes are TRBV18 and TRBJ1-2; D uncertain. The read ends 3 residues shy of where the CDR3 ends; the end is completed using the germline J gene. This CDR3 contains 15 residues. Germline V CDR1 and CDR2: KGHSH, LQKENI.

Worth noting for this clone: The read terminates 3 residues before the CDR3 end, so the remaining end is supplied by the germline J gene. This chain joins TRBV19 and TRBJ2-3; 7 positions match TRBD1. The CDR3 sequence is 15 residues long. In germline, CDR1 is LNHDA, CDR2 SQIVND (reference sequence). The sequenced CDR3 bases are TGTGCCAGTAGTAGGGACATAGGGGGCAATCAGCCG. It is translated as CASSRDIGGNQP. The entire CDR3 protein is CASSRDIGGNQPQYF.

About this clone: The read finishes 3 residues shy of the CDR3 end, and the germline J gene is used to complete it. The V and J genes are TRBV5-1 and TRBJ1-2, with TRBD1 matching over 11 bases. After removal of 3 bases from V and 3 bases from J, the junction contained 4 bases not matched to a gene. CDR3 length: 15 amino acids. Germline-derived CDR1 and CDR2 are SGHRS and YFSETQ. The sequenced CDR3 bases are TGCGCCAGCAGCTCCTGGACAGGGGGCGACTATGGC. Translated, it gives CASSSWTGGDYG. The CDR3 as a whole reads CASSSWTGGDYGYTF.

As concerns this clone: Read sequence stops 3 residues before the CDR3 end, and the germline J gene provides the missing end. The V gene is TRBV18, the J gene TRBJ1-5; unclear D gene. The ends were cut back, 5 bases at V and 0 bases at J, with 14 bases in the middle. This CDR3 spans 16 amino acids. The V gene's germline CDR1 is KGHSH and CDR2 LQKENI. The sequenced CDR3 bases are TGTGCCAGCTCAGCAGGTACGACACGTAGCAATCAGCCC. Translating gives CASSAGTTRSNQP. The whole CDR3 sequence reads CASSAGTTRSNQPQHF.

A note on this clone: The read terminates 3 residues ahead of where the CDR3 ends, so the germline J gene completes it. The chain is built from TRBV11-1 and TRBJ2-3, with 10 bases fitting TRBD2. This CDR3 spans 14 amino acids. CDR1 is SGHAT and CDR2 is FQDESV in the germline V gene (reference sequence). With V trimmed by 3 bases and J by 6 bases, 3 bases remained unmatched. CDR3 protein: CASSFIAGGDTQYF. CDR3 bases read: TGTGCCAGCAGCTTTATAGCGGGAGGCGATACG. The full variable domain, in which reference TRBV11-1 and TRBJ2-3 provide the parts outside the CDR3, is EAEVAQSPRYKITEKSQAVAFWCDPISGHATLYWYRQILGQGPELLVQFQDESVVDDSQLPKDRFSAERLKGVDSTLKIQPAELGDSAMYLCASSFIAGGDTQYFGPGTRLTVL.

In regard to this clone: The read ends 3 residues shy of where the CDR3 ends; the end is completed using the germline J gene. The chain has TRBV10-3 and TRBJ2-3, with D hard to call. Trimming stripped 3 bases from V and 3 bases from J, with 13 bases between. This CDR3 comprises 15 residues. Germline V gene sequence: CDR1 ENHRY, CDR2 SYGVKD. Here the CDR3 reads CAISDQAASTDTQYF. The DNA read from the CDR3 is TGTGCCATCAGTGATCAAGCTGCGTCGACAGATACG.